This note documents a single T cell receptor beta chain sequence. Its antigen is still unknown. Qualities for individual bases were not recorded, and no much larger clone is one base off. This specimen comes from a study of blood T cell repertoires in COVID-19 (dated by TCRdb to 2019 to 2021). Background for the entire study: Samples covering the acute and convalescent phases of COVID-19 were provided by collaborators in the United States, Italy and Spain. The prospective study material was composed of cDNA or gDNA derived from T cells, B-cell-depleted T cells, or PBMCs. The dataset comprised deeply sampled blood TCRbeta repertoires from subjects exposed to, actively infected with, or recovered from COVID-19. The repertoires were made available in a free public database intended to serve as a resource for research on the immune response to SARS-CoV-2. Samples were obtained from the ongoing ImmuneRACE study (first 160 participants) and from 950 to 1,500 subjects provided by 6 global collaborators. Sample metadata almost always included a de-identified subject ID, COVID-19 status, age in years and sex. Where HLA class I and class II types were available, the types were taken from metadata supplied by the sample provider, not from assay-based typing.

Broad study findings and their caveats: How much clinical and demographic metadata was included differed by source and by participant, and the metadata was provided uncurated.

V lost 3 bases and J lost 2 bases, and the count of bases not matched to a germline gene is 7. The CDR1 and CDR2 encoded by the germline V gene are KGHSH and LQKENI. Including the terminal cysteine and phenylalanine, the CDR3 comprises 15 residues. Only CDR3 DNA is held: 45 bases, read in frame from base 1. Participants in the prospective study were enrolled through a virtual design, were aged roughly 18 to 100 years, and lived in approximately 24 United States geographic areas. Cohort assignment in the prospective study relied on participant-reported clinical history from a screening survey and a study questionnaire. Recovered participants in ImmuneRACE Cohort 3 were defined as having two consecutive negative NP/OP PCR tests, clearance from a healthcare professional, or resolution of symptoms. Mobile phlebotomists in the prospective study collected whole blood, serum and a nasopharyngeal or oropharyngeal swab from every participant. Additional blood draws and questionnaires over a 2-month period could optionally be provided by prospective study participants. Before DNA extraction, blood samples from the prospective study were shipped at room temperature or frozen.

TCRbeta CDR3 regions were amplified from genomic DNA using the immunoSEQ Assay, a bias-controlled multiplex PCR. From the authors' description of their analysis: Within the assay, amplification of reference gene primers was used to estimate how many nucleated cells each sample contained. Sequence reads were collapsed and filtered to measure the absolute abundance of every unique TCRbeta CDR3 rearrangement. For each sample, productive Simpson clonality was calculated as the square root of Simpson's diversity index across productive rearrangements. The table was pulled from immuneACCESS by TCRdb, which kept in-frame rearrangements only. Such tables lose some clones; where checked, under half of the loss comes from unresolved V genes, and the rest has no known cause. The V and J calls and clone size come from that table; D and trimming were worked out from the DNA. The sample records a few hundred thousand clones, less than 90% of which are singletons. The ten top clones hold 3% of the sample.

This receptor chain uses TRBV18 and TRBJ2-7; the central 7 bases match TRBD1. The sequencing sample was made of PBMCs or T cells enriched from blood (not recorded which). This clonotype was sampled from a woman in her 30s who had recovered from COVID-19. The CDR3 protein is CASSPPGQHTYEQYF. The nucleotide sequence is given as TGTGCCAGCTCACCCCCGGGACAGCACACCTACGAGCAGTACTTC.